These 3 T cell receptor beta chains share one sample of origin, sequenced in a study of TIL therapy for anti-PD-1-resistant metastatic lung cancer. The immunoSEQ assay was v3. Assay used: immunoSEQ multiplex PCR; TCRdb lists only in-frame clones, some missing. Altogether more than 45,000 clones are present, about nine tenths being singletons, with the ten largest covering 2% to 3%. Time point here: pre-treatment sample, taken before nivolumab and TIL therapy. Sequencing was performed on blood, taken at baseline. The receptors stem from a person aged 25 to 79 with non-small cell lung cancer.

V and J are TRBV11-2 and TRBJ2-7; the match to TRBD2 covers 7 bases. The V gene's germline CDR1 is SGHAT and CDR2 FQNNGV. With 3 bases clipped from V and 2 bases from J, the junction kept 7 bases outside the gene matches. The CDR3 runs to 15 residues. This CDR3 is CASSLTDGGTYEQYF. In DNA form, the CDR3 reads TGTGCCAGCAGCTTGACCGACGGGGGGACCTACGAGCAGTACTTC.

The V call is TRBV6-6, the J call TRBJ2-2, with unresolved D. The V gene's germline CDR1 is MNHNY and CDR2 SVGAGI (reference sequence). Between the trimmed V and J ends, which lost 6 bases and 1 base, there was a span of 6 bases. The CDR3 extends over 13 amino acids. The CDR3 coding sequence is TGTGCCAGCAGGGAGTTGAACACCGGGGAGCTGTTTTTT. It encodes CASRELNTGELFF.

The chain has TRBV18 and TRBJ2-2, with 9 bases matching TRBD2. The J segment lost 2 bases and the V segment lost 4 bases, leaving 5 bases of the junction unmatched. CDR1 is KGHSH and CDR2 is LQKENI in the germline V gene. The CDR3 is made up of 16 amino acids. DNA of the CDR3: TGTGCCAGCTCACGGGAGCTAGCGGGAAACACCGGGGAGCTGTTTTTT. It specifies CASSRELAGNTGELFF.